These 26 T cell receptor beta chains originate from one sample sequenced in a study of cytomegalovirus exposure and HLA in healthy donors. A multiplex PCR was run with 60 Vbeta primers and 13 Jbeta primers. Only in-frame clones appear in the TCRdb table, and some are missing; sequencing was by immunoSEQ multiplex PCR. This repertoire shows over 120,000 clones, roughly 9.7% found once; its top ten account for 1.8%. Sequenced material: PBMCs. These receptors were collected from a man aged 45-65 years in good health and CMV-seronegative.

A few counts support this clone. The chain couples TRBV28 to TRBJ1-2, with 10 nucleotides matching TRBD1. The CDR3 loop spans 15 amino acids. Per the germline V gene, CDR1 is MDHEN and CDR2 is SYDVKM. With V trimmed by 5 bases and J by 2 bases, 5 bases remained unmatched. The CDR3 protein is CASSQMDRGNYGYTF. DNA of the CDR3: TGTGCCAGCAGTCAGATGGACAGGGGGAACTATGGCTACACCTTC.

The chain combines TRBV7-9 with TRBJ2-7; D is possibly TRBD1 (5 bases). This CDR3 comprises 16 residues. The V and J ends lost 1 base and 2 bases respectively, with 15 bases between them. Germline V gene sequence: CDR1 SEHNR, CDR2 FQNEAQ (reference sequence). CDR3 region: CASSLGMQGAAYEQYF. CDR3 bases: TGTGCCAGCAGCTTAGGGATGCAAGGGGCGGCCTACGAGCAGTACTTC.

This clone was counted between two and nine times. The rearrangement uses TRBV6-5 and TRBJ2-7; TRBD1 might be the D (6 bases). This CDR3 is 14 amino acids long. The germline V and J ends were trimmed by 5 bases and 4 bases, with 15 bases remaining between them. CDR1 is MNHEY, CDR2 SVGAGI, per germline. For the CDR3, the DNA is TGTGCCAGCAGTCCCCGACAGGAGGCGTACGAGCAGTACTTC. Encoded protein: CASSPRQEAYEQYF.

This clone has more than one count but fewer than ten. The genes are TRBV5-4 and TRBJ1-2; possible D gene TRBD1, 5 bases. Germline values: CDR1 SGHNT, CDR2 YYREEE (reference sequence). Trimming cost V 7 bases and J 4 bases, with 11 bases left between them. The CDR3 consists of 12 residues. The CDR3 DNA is TGTGCCAGCGGAGGGACCTTCTATGGCTACACCTTC. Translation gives CASGGTFYGYTF.

In DNA, the CDR3 is TGCGCCAGCAGCTTGGGCAATGGCAACACTGAAGCTTTCTTT. Translated: CASSLGNGNTEAFF. The V call is TRBV5-1, the J call TRBJ1-1; D not resolved. V lost 0 bases and J 2 bases, leaving 8 bases between the germline ends. CDR3 size: 14 residues. CDR1 is SGHRS and CDR2 is YFSETQ in the germline V gene.

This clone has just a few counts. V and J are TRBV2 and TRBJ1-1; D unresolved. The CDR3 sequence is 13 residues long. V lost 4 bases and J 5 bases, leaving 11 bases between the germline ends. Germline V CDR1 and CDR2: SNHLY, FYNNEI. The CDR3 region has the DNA TGTGCCAGCAGTGGGCAAGCAGGAACTGAAGCTTTCTTT. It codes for CASSGQAGTEAFF.

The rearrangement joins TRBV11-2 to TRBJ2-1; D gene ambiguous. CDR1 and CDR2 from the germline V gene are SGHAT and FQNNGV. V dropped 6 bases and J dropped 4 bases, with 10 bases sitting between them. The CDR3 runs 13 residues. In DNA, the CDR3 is TGTGCCAGCAGAACGAGGAAGTACAATGAGCAGTTCTTC. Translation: CASRTRKYNEQFF.

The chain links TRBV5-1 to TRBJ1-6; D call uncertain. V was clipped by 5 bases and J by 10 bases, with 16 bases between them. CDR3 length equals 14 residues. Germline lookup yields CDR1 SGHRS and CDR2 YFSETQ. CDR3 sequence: CASSTSEGPSPLHF. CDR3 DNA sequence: TGCGCCAGCAGTACCAGCGAGGGCCCGTCACCCCTCCACTTT.

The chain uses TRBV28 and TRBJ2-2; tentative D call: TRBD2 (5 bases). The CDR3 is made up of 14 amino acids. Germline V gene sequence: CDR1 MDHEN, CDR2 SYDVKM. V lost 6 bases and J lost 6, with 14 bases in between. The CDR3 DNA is TGTGCCAGCAGCGGACTGGTCGGGGCCGGGGAGCTGTTTTTT. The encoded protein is CASSGLVGAGELFF. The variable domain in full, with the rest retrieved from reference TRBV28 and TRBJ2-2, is DVKVTQSSRYLVKRTGEKVFLECVQDMDHENMFWYRQDPGLGLRLIYFSYDVKMKEKGDIPEGYSVSREKKERFSLILESASTNQTSMYLCASSGLVGAGELFFGEGSRLTVL.

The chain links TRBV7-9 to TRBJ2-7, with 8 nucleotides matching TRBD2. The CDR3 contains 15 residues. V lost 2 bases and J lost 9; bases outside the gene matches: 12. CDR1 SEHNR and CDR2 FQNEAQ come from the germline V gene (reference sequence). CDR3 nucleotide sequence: TGTGCCAGCAGCTTATGGCGGGAGGCCCCCTCCGGGCAGTACTTC. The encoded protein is CASSLWREAPSGQYF.

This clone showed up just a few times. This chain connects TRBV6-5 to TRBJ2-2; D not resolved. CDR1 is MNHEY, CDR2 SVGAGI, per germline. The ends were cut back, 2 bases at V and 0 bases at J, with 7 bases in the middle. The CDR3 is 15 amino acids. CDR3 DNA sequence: TGTGCCAGCAGTTACACATTTACGAACACCGGGGAGCTGTTTTTT. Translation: CASSYTFTNTGELFF.

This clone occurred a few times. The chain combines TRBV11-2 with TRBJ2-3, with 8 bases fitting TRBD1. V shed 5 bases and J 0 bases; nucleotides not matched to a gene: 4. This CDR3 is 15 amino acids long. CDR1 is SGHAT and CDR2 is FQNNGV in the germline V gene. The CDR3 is CASSPRTGSTDTQYF. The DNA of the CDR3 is TGTGCCAGCAGCCCCAGGACAGGGAGCACAGATACGCAGTATTTT.

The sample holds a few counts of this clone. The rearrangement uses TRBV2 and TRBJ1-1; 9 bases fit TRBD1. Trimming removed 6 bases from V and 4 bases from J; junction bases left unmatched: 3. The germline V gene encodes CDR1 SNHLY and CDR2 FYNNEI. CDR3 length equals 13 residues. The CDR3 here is CASRSQGATEAFF. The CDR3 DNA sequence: TGTGCCAGCAGATCACAGGGGGCCACTGAAGCTTTCTTT.

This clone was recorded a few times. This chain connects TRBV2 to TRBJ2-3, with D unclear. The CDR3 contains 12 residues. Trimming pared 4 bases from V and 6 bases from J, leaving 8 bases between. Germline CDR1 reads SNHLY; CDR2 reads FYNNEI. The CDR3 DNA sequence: TGTGCCAGCAGTGTAACGGAGGATACGCAGTATTTT. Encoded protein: CASSVTEDTQYF.

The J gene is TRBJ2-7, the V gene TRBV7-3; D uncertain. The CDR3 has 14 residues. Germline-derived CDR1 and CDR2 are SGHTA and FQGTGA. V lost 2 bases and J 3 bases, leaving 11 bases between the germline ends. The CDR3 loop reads CASSLGPTSYEQYF. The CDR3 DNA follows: TGTGCCAGCAGCTTAGGGCCTACAAGCTACGAGCAGTACTTC.

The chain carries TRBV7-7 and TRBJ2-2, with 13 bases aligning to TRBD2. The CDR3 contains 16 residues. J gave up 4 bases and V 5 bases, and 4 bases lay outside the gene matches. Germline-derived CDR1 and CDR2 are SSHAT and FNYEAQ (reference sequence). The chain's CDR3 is CASSPGTSGTTGELFF. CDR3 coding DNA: TGTGCCAGCAGCCCCGGGACTAGCGGGACCACCGGGGAGCTGTTTTTT.

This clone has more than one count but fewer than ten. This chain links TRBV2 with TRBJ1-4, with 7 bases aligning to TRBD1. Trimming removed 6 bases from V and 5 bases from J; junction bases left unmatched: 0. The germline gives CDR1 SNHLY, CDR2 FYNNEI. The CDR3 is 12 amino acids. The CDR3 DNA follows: TGTGCCAGCAGGGACAGGAATGAAAAACTGTTTTTT. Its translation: CASRDRNEKLFF.

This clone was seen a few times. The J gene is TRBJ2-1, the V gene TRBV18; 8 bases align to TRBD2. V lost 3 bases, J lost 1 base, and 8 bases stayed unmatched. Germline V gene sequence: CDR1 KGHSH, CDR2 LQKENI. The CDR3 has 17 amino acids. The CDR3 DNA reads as TGTGCCAGCTCACCCCCGGGGGGGATTGCTTCCTACAATGAGCAGTTCTTC. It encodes CASSPPGGIASYNEQFF.

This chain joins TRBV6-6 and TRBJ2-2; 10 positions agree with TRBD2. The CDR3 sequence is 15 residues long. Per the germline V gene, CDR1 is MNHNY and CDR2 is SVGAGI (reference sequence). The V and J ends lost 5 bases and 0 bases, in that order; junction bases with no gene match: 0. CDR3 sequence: CASSSGRANTGELFF. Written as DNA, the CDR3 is TGTGCCAGCAGTAGCGGGAGGGCGAACACCGGGGAGCTGTTTTTT.

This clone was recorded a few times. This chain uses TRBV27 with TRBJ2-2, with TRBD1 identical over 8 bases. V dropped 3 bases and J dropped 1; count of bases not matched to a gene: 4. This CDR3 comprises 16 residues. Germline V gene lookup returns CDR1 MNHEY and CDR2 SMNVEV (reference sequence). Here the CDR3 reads CASSFYGTGNTGELFF. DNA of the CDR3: TGTGCCAGCAGTTTTTACGGGACAGGGAACACCGGGGAGCTGTTTTTT.

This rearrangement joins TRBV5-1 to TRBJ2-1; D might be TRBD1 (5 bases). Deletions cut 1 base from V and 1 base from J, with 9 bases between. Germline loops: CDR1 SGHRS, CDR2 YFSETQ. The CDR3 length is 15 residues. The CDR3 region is CASSLLGDSYNEQFF. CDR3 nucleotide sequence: TGCGCCAGCAGCTTGCTAGGGGATTCCTACAATGAGCAGTTCTTC.

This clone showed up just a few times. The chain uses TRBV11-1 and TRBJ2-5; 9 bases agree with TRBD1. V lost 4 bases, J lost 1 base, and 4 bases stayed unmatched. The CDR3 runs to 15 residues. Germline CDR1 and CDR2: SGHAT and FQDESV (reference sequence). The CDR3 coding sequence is TGTGCCAGCAGCTCGGACAGGGGTCTCCAAGAGACCCAGTACTTC. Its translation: CASSSDRGLQETQYF.

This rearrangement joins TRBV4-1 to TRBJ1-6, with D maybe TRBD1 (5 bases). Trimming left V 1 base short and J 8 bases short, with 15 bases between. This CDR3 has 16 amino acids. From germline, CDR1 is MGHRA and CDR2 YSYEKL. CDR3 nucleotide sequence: TGCGCCAGCAGCCAAGGCGGGACGGCGGGGGATTCACCCCTCCACTTT. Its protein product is CASSQGGTAGDSPLHF.

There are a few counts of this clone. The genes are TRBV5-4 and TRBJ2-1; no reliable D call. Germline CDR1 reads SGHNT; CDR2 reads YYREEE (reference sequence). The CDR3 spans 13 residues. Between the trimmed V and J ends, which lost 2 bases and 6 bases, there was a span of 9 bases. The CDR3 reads CASSLPGFNEQFF. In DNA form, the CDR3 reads TGTGCCAGCAGCTTACCCGGGTTCAATGAGCAGTTCTTC.

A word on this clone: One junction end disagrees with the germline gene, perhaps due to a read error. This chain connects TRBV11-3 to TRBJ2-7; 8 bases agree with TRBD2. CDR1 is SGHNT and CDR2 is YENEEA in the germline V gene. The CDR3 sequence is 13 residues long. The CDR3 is CASSLDREGPPTF. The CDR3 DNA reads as TGTGCCAGCAGCTTAGATCGGGAGGGGCCCCCAACATTC.

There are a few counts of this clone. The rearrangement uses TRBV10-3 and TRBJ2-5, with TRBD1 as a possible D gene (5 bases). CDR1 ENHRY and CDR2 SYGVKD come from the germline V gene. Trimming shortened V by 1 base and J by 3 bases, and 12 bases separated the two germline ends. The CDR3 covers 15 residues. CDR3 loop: CAISEFTPGKETQYF. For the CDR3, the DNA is TGTGCCATCAGTGAGTTCACTCCAGGGAAAGAGACCCAGTACTTC.